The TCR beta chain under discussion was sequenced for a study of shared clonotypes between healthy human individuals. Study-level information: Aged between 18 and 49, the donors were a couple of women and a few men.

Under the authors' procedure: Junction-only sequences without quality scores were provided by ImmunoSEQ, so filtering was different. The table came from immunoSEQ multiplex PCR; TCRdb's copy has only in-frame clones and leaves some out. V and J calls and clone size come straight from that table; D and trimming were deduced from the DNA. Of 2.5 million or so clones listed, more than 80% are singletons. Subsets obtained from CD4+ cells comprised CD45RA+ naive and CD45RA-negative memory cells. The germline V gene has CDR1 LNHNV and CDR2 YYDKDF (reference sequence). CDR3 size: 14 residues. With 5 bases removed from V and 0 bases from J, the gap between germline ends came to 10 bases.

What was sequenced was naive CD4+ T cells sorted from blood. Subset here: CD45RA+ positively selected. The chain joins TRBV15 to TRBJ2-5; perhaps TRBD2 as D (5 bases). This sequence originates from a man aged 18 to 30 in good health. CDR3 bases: TGTGCCACCAGCCCTCCGGGGTACCAAGAGACCCAGTACTTC. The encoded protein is CATSPPGYQETQYF.